The source of this T cell receptor (beta chain) is a study of monozygotic twins with inflammatory bowel disease. Study conclusions and caveats: Twin concordance left repertoire similarity unchanged, with limited power a possible explanation for this lack of difference. Healthy co-twins exceeded IBD patients in TCRbeta diversity as measured by inverse Simpson. Healthy twins shared more clonotypes with others than IBD patients, most markedly active ones.

Germline values: CDR1 MNHEY, CDR2 SVGAGI. The CDR3 length is 13 residues. Input per TCR library consisted of around 3.5 ug of total RNA. TCRdb reprocessed the 5' RACE reads, keeping one entry per CDR3 protein, no DNA. The sample includes 350,000 to 500,000 distinct CDR3 sequences. Notes on this clonotype: As yet, its antigen is unknown.

This clonotype was obtained from a human donor with ulcerative colitis or Crohn's disease, or a healthy co-twin of an affected twin (not recorded which). The chain employs TRBV6-5 and TRBJ2-7; TCRdb's assignment of TRBD1 cannot be checked, as there is no DNA. Sequencing input: blood. CDR3 amino acids: CASSTSSQGEQYF.